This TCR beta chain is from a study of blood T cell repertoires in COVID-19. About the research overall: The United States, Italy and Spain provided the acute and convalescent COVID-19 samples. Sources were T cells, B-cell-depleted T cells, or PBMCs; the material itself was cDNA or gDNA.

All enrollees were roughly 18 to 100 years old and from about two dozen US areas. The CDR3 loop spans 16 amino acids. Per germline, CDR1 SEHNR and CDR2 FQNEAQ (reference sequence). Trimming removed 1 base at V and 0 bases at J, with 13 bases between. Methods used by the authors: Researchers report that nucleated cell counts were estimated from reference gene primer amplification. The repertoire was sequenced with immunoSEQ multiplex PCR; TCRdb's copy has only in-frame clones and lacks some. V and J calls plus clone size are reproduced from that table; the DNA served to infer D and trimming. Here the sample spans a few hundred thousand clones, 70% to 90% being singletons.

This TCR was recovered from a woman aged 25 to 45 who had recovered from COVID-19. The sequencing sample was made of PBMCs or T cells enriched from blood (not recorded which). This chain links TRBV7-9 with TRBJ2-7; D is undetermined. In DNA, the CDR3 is TGTGCCAGCAGCTTAGGAGGTAGCTGGAGCTCCTACGAGCAGTACTTC. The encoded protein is CASSLGGSWSSYEQYF.